Sequencing of this T cell receptor (beta chain) was carried out in a study of vaccination effects on CD4 cells after COVID-19. Expansion of antigen-specific CD4+ T cells with viral peptide pools was carried out by the ViraFEST assay before sequencing. The authors isolated CD4+ T cells after ten to eleven days of culture. Participants received two doses of either the BNT162b2 or mRNA-1273 vaccine. Supplemented with 8.5 to 10 IU/ml IL-2 and about 10 ug/ml peptides, a few million PBMC per well were kept in culture. The CDR3 is 14 amino acids. The germline CDR1 and CDR2 sequences are LGHNA and YNFKEQ. V was shortened by 6 bases and J by 3 bases, with 12 bases between the two germline ends. In the case of this clone: Its antigen is not known.

Repertoires were generated with immunoSEQ multiplex PCR, while TCRdb's copy carries only in-frame clones and drops some. The sample holds around 25,000 clones; roughly 85% are singletons and the top ten take 1.4%. Sequenced here: CD4+ T cells from PBMCs cultured with HCoV-NL63 spike peptides, sampled after COVID-19 vaccination. The TCR originated in a human donor who received a COVID-19 vaccine. Some clones in this sample may be carry-over from other donors' samples. The chain uses TRBV4-2 and TRBJ1-5, with D possibly matching TRBD1 (6 bases). The DNA of the CDR3 is TGTGCCAGCAGTCCAGGACAGTACAATCAGCCCCAGCATTTT. Its protein is CASSPGQYNQPQHF.